The 9 T cell receptor beta chains reported below all come from one sample, sequenced in a study of blood T cell repertoires in COVID-19 (dated by TCRdb to 2018 to 2021). Library preparation employed the immunoSEQ multiplex PCR assay. TCRdb mirrors the immuneACCESS table, restricted to in-frame sequences. Some clones are absent from its copies; in checked studies, under half trace to an unresolved V gene, and the reason for the others is unknown. The sample records under 9,500 clones, around 92% of which are singletons. The ten most abundant clones make up 4% to 4.5% of the sample. Specimen: peripheral blood. These receptors originate from a woman aged 45-65 years with active COVID-19.

The chain joins TRBV14 to TRBJ2-5, with unresolved D. CDR1 and CDR2 from the germline V gene are SGHDN and FVKESK. The CDR3 has 13 amino acids. Trimming took 4 bases from V and 4 from J, leaving 10 bases between them. This CDR3 reads CASSLDTGETQYF. The CDR3 DNA reads TGTGCCAGCAGCCTCGATACGGGAGAGACCCAGTACTTC.

The rearrangement links TRBV9 to TRBJ2-1; D is perhaps TRBD2 (5 bases). Germline lookup yields CDR1 SGDLS and CDR2 YYNGEE. V lost 4 bases and J 2 bases, leaving 16 bases between the germline ends. This CDR3 is 16 amino acids long. The CDR3 nucleotides are TGTGCCAGCAGCCATGAGGGAAGGAGCCCCTACAATGAGCAGTTCTTC. Translation gives CASSHEGRSPYNEQFF.

CDR3 protein: CAWGASYGYTF. CDR3 in DNA: TGTGCCTGGGGAGCCAGTTATGGCTACACCTTC. The V and J genes are TRBV30 and TRBJ1-2; D ambiguous. The V and J ends lost 5 bases and 5 bases respectively, with 9 bases between them. The CDR3 is 11 amino acids. Germline CDR1 reads GTSNPN; CDR2 reads SVGIG (reference sequence).

The chain carries TRBV28 and TRBJ1-2; 7 bases map to TRBD1. Germline lookup yields CDR1 MDHEN and CDR2 SYDVKM. The CDR3 consists of 13 residues. V shed 3 bases, J shed 13 bases, and the junction held 11 bases outside the gene matches. CDR3: CASSFLTGTVLTF. The CDR3 coding sequence is TGTGCCAGCAGTTTTCTGACCGGGACAGTGCTCACCTTC.

The rearrangement uses TRBV6-5 and TRBJ1-1; maybe TRBD1 (6 bases). The CDR3 has 14 residues. Trimming cost V 6 bases and J 5 bases, with 16 bases left between them. Germline lookup yields CDR1 MNHEY and CDR2 SVGAGI. The CDR3 coding sequence is TGTGCCAGCAGACGAATCCAGGGGATAACTGAAGCTTTCTTT. Encoded protein: CASRRIQGITEAFF.

The chain joins TRBV10-3 to TRBJ1-2, with a weak D call TRBD1 (6 bases). This CDR3 is 15 amino acids long. The V gene's germline CDR1 is ENHRY and CDR2 SYGVKD. The V end lost 0 bases, the J end lost 1 base, and 9 bases lay between the germline ends. The CDR3 here is CAISESGGGNYGYTF. DNA of the CDR3: TGTGCCATCAGTGAGTCTGGGGGCGGTAACTATGGCTACACCTTC.

This rearrangement joins TRBV6-5 to TRBJ2-2; 9 bases agree with TRBD1. The CDR3 is made up of 15 amino acids. V was pared by 6 bases and J by 2 bases, with 4 bases of the junction left unmatched. The germline V gene encodes CDR1 MNHEY and CDR2 SVGAGI. The CDR3 is CASSRTGVNTGELFF. The CDR3 DNA reads as TGTGCCAGCAGCCGGACAGGGGTAAACACCGGGGAGCTGTTTTTT.

The genes are TRBV7-3 and TRBJ1-2, with 8 bases that match TRBD1. The trim removed 5 bases at V and 0 bases at J, leaving 2 bases unmatched. The germline CDR1 and CDR2 sequences are SGHTA and FQGTGA. The CDR3 contains 14 residues. In nucleotides, the CDR3 is TGTGCCAGCAGCATGGGACAGGCTAACTATGGCTACACCTTC. Translating it yields CASSMGQANYGYTF. The variable domain in full, completed from reference TRBV7-3 and TRBJ1-2, reads GAGVSQTPSNKVTEKGKYVELRCDPISGHTALYWYRQSLGQGPEFLIYFQGTGAADDSGLPNDRFFAVRPEGSVSTLKIQRTERGDSAVYLCASSMGQANYGYTFGSGTRLTVV.

This chain connects TRBV15 to TRBJ2-5; 7 bases line up with TRBD2. The V segment lost 1 base and the J segment 1 base; nucleotides outside the gene matches: 3. Germline CDR1 reads LNHNV; CDR2 reads YYDKDF (reference sequence). This CDR3 has 15 amino acids. The CDR3 reads CATSRGREVQETQYF. CDR3 nucleotide sequence: TGTGCCACCAGCAGAGGACGGGAGGTCCAAGAGACCCAGTACTTC.